This TCR beta chain emerged from a study of T cells after posttransplantation cyclophosphamide. Generated by immunoSEQ multiplex PCR, the TCRdb table keeps only in-frame clones and is missing some. The specimen has roughly 35,000 clones, none found just once. General study points: Blood and skin or GI T cell repertoires showed limited TRB overlap. Donor-recipient repertoire similarity was low at 1-2 months, rising over year one. Recipient CMV seropositivity and CMV reactivation strongly tracked TRB clonality.

This related bone marrow graft donor gave peripheral blood on the day of marrow donation. The CDR3 loop spans 18 amino acids. V lost 2 bases to trimming and J lost 2 bases; unmatched junction nucleotides: 10. Germline CDR1 is LNHDA and CDR2 is SQIVND (reference sequence). This clone has a count of ten or more. The target antigen is unknown. Sequencing input: PBMCs. The TCR was taken from a woman between 45 and 65 years old in good health and a related stem cell transplant donor. The chain uses TRBV19 and TRBJ1-5; 9 nucleotides agree with TRBD1. The CDR3 sequence is CASSIRNRGLWGNQPQHF. The CDR3 nucleotides read TGTGCCAGTAGTATAAGGAACAGGGGGCTGTGGGGCAATCAGCCCCAGCATTTT.